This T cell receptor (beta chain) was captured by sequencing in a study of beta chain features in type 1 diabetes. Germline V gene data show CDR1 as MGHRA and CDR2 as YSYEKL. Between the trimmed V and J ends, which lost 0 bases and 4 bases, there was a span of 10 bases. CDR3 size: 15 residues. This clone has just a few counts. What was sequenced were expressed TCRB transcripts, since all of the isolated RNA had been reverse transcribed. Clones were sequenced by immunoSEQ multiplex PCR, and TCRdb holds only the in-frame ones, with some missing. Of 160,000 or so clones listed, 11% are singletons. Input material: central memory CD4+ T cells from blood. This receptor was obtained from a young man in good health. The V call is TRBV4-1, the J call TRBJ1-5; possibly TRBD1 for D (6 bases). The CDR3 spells CASSQDGQKNQPQHF. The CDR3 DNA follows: TGCGCCAGCAGCCAAGACGGACAGAAGAATCAGCCCCAGCATTTT.